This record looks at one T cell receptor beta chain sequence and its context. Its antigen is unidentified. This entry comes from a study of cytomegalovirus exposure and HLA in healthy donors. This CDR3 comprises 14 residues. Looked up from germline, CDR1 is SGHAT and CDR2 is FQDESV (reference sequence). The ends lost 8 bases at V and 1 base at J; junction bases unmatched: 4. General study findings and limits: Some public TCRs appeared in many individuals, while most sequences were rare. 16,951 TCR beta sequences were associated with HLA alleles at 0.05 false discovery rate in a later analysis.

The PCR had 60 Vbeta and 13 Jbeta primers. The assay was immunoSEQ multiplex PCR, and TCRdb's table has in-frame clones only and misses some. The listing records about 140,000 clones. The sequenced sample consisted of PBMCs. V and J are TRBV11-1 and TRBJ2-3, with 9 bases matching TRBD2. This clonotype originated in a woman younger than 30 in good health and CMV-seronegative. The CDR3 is CASGKREGTDTQYF. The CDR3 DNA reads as TGTGCCAGCGGGAAGCGGGAGGGCACAGATACGCAGTATTTT.